The 29 T cell receptor beta chains reported below all come from one sample, sequenced in a study of blood T cells in healthy people across ages. Together with a sample-barcoded 5' primer, a J-beta primer mix was included in a second PCR lasting 7 to 11 cycles. TCRdb independently ran MiXCR on the 5' RACE reads; one entry per CDR3 protein. The sample has approximately 680,000 distinct CDR3 sequences; roughly 30% are singletons. The sample consisted of blood. The receptor source for this set is a woman aged 80 or over in good health.

This clonotype has at least ten counts. The rearrangement links TRBV2 to TRBJ2-2; a weak D match, TRBD1 (6 bases). The V gene's germline CDR1 is SNHLY and CDR2 FYNNEI. V lost 5 bases, J lost 4 bases, and 14 bases lay in between. The CDR3 contains 15 residues. For the CDR3, the DNA is TGTGCCAGCAGTCTGGACAGCCAATTCACCGGGGAGCTGTTTTTT. Protein product: CASSLDSQFTGELFF. The full variable domain, completed using reference TRBV2 and TRBJ2-2, is EPEVTQTPSHQVTQMGQEVILRCVPISNHLYFYWYRQILGQKVEFLVSFYNNEISEKSEIFDDQFSVERPDGSNFTLKIRSTKLEDSAMYFCASSLDSQFTGELFFGEGSRLTVL.

Notes on this clonotype: A much larger clone differs from this one at a single base, so this may be a read error. The J gene is TRBJ1-4, the V gene TRBV20-1; possibly TRBD1 for D (5 bases). The CDR3 has 13 amino acids. V was trimmed by 6 bases and J by 5 bases, leaving 13 bases between them. The germline V gene encodes CDR1 DFQATT and CDR2 SNEGSKA (reference sequence). The CDR3 spells CSAVGTINEKLFF. CDR3 DNA: TGCAGTGCCGTGGGGACGATAAATGAAAAACTGTTTTTT.

With regard to this clonotype: This may be a read error, as it is one base from a much larger clone. The chain has TRBV9 and TRBJ1-1; D remains ambiguous. Germline V gene lookup returns CDR1 SGDLS and CDR2 YYNGEE. The germline V and J ends were trimmed by 0 bases and 3 bases, with 12 bases remaining between them. The CDR3 length is 15 residues. CDR3 DNA sequence: TGTGCCAGCAGCGTAGGGACGGGTAAGGACACTGAAGCTTTCTTT. As protein: CASSVGTGKDTEAFF.

The CDR3 bases are TGTGCCAGCAGTTCCCTCATGGTTCAGCCCCAGCATTTT. It is translated as CASSSLMVQPQHF. The rearrangement uses TRBV28 and TRBJ1-5, with D uncertain. Germline CDR1 is MDHEN and CDR2 is SYDVKM. The CDR3 is 13 residues long. Trimming cost V 4 bases and J 6 bases, with 10 bases left between them.

The rearrangement joins TRBV6-6 to TRBJ1-5, with D maybe TRBD1 (5 bases). Between the trimmed V and J ends, which lost 0 bases and 1 base, there was a span of 13 bases. The CDR3 has 17 amino acids. The germline V gene encodes CDR1 MNHNY and CDR2 SVGAGI (reference sequence). This CDR3 reads CASSYSNQGRSNQPQHF. The CDR3 DNA sequence: TGTGCCAGCAGTTACTCGAATCAGGGAAGGAGCAATCAGCCCCAGCATTTT.

This clonotype was observed at least ten times. J is TRBJ2-7 and V is TRBV7-8; 8 nucleotides align to TRBD1. The germline CDR1 and CDR2 sequences are SGHVS and FQNEAQ. V trimming: 1 base; J trimming: 2 bases; junction bases outside the gene matches: 7. The CDR3 runs 16 residues. CDR3 sequence reads: CASSLGELDRAYEQYF. The CDR3 region has the DNA TGTGCCAGCAGCTTAGGGGAACTGGACAGGGCCTACGAGCAGTACTTC.

Ten or more counts support this clonotype. The chain couples TRBV6-1 to TRBJ1-5; no firm D call. Germline CDR1 MNHNS, CDR2 SASEGT. V dropped 6 bases and J dropped 3 bases, with 12 bases sitting between them. The CDR3 has 14 amino acids. The CDR3 DNA follows: TGTGCCAGCAGCAGAAGAGGTGCCAATCAGCCCCAGCATTTT. It yields the protein CASSRRGANQPQHF.

This clonotype was picked up many times. The rearrangement uses TRBV6-2 or TRBV6-3 and TRBJ1-1; no clear D. Trimming removed 2 bases at V and 6 bases at J, with 10 bases between. CDR3 length: 13 amino acids. Germline CDR1 reads MNHEY; CDR2 reads SVGEGT. Here the CDR3 reads CASSYRKFAEAFF. CDR3 nucleotides: TGTGCCAGCAGTTACCGGAAATTCGCTGAAGCTTTCTTT.

V and J are TRBV4-2 and TRBJ1-3; unclear D gene. Trimming cost V 4 bases and J 2 bases, with 15 bases left between them. Looked up from germline, CDR1 is LGHNA and CDR2 is YNFKEQ. There are 16 residues in the CDR3. The CDR3 spells CASSRASTGTGNTIYF. The CDR3, as DNA: TGTGCCAGCAGCCGGGCGAGCACGGGGACTGGAAACACCATATATTTT.

This clonotype was seen at least ten times. The rearrangement uses TRBV12-3 or TRBV12-4 and TRBJ2-1; D might be TRBD2 (6 bases). CDR3 length: 14 amino acids. With 3 bases removed from V and 6 bases from J, the gap between germline ends came to 12 bases. CDR3 protein: CASSLRAGINEQFF. The CDR3 DNA reads TGTGCCAGCAGTTTGAGGGCGGGGATCAATGAGCAGTTCTTC.

This clonotype has a handful of counts. The chain joins TRBV5-1 to TRBJ2-5, with 8 bases aligning to TRBD1. Germline CDR1 SGHRS, CDR2 YFSETQ. The CDR3 covers 13 residues. The V segment lost 4 bases and the J segment 1 base; nucleotides outside the gene matches: 0. CDR3 sequence reads: CASSGTGQETQYF. As DNA, the CDR3 is TGCGCCAGCAGCGGGACAGGCCAAGAGACCCAGTACTTC.

Many counts were recorded for this clonotype. The chain joins TRBV29-1 to TRBJ2-5; 14 nucleotides match TRBD2. The V and J ends lost 3 bases and 1 base, in that order; junction bases with no gene match: 1. Per the germline V gene, CDR1 is SQVTM and CDR2 is ANQGSEA. The CDR3 has 15 amino acids. The CDR3 DNA sequence: TGCAGCGTTGACGGACTAGCGGGGGGCCAAGAGACCCAGTACTTC. Translation: CSVDGLAGGQETQYF.

The sample holds a few counts of this clonotype. This chain joins TRBV6-5 and TRBJ1-3, with 7 nucleotides matching TRBD1. After removal of 6 bases from V and 4 bases from J, the junction contained 6 bases not matched to a gene. CDR1 is MNHEY and CDR2 is SVGAGI in the germline V gene. The CDR3 spans 14 residues. The CDR3: CASRTGQEGNTIYF. In DNA form, the CDR3 reads TGTGCCAGCAGAACCGGACAGGAGGGAAACACCATATATTTT.

This clonotype was counted once. The gene calls are TRBV20-1 and TRBJ2-3; 11 bases map to TRBD2. CDR1 is DFQATT and CDR2 is SNEGSKA in the germline V gene (reference sequence). The CDR3 has 15 residues. V dropped 3 bases and J dropped 0; count of bases not matched to a gene: 2. This CDR3 reads CSASLAGGSTDTQYF. CDR3 DNA: TGCAGTGCTAGTTTAGCGGGAGGGAGCACAGATACGCAGTATTTT.

The rearrangement joins TRBV30 to TRBJ2-7; 7 bases agree with TRBD1. The CDR3 runs to 15 residues. The J segment lost 7 bases and the V segment lost 3 bases, leaving 15 bases of the junction unmatched. Germline V gene data show CDR1 as GTSNPN and CDR2 as SVGIG (reference sequence). CDR3 sequence (DNA): TGTGCCTGGAGGAGACAGGGATCCTTTCGAGATGAGCAGTACTTC. Translating it yields CAWRRQGSFRDEQYF. The full variable domain, its missing parts supplied by reference TRBV30 and TRBJ2-7, is SQTIHQWPATLVQPVGSPLSLECTVEGTSNPNLYWYRQAAGRGLQLLFYSVGIGQISSEVPQNLSASRPQDRQFILSSKKLLLSDSGFYLCAWRRQGSFRDEQYFGPGTRLTVT.

As regards this clonotype: This sequence may be a read error, since a much larger clone differs from it by one base. The genes are TRBV27 and TRBJ2-1; possibly TRBD2 for D (6 bases). CDR3 length: 15 residues. Germline-derived CDR1 and CDR2 are MNHEY and SMNVEV (reference sequence). V was shortened by 6 bases and J by 5 bases, with 17 bases between the two germline ends. The chain's CDR3 is CASRRWGSGDNEQFF. CDR3 nucleotides: TGTGCCAGCAGGAGGTGGGGTAGCGGAGACAATGAGCAGTTCTTC.

Remarks on this clonotype: This may arise from a read error, as a much more abundant clone is one base away. The J gene is TRBJ2-5, the V gene TRBV14, with TRBD1 matching 8 bases. Germline values: CDR1 SGHDN, CDR2 FVKESK. The CDR3 length is 15 residues. J lost 11 bases, V lost 1 base, and 12 bases had no gene match. DNA of the CDR3: TGTGCCAGCAGCCAAGGACAGGGGATTTGGAATGAGCAGTACTTC. Translated, it gives CASSQGQGIWNEQYF.

V gene TRBV6-2 or TRBV6-3 combines with J gene TRBJ1-3, with no clear D. Germline V gives CDR1 MNHEY, CDR2 SVGEGT. There are 16 residues in the CDR3. The V gene lost 2 bases and the J gene lost 0 bases, with 11 bases spanning the gap. The CDR3: CASSYSFPSSGNTIYF. The CDR3 nucleotides are TGTGCCAGCAGTTACAGCTTCCCGAGCTCTGGAAACACCATATATTTT.

This clonotype was seen more than once but under ten times. This could be a read error, since a much larger clone is one nucleotide away. V is TRBV5-1 and J is TRBJ2-7, with D unresolved. TRBJ2-5 matches the DNA end more closely, so the J call is doubtful. CDR1 SGHRS and CDR2 YFSETQ come from the germline V gene. This CDR3 is built from 17 residues. Here the CDR3 reads CASSDGLRPSPRETQYF. The CDR3 DNA reads TGCGCCAGCAGCGACGGCCTTCGACCTTCCCCGAGGGAGACCCAGTACTTC.

V gene TRBV20-1 combines with J gene TRBJ1-1; 9 bases map to TRBD1. With V trimmed by 3 bases and J by 4 bases, 9 bases remained unmatched. CDR3 length: 15 residues. CDR1 and CDR2 (germline): DFQATT, SNEGSKA (reference sequence). CDR3 protein: CSARARDRAGTEAFF. CDR3 bases: TGCAGTGCTAGGGCCCGGGACAGGGCTGGCACTGAAGCTTTCTTT.

This clonotype has only a few counts. V gene TRBV4-2 combines with J gene TRBJ1-5; possible D gene TRBD1, 6 bases. CDR1 is LGHNA and CDR2 is YNFKEQ in the germline V gene. The CDR3 contains 17 residues. The V end was cut by 3 bases, the J end by 3 bases, with 18 bases between. CDR3 loop: CASSQSTGTLDNQPQHF. The CDR3 region has the DNA TGTGCCAGCAGCCAGAGTACAGGGACCCTCGACAATCAGCCCCAGCATTTT.

Comments on this clonotype: A junction boundary mismatches the germline segment, possibly from a read error. V is TRBV6-1 and J is TRBJ1-2, with no clear D. Per germline, CDR1 MNHNS and CDR2 SASEGT. The CDR3 sequence is 13 residues long. The CDR3 here is CASTFTGNYDYTF. The CDR3 DNA follows: TGTGCCAGCACCTTTACCGGGAACTATGACTACACCTTC.

The chain uses TRBV4-3 and TRBJ2-6, with D tentatively TRBD1 (5 bases). Germline-derived CDR1 and CDR2 are LGHNA and YSLEER. This CDR3 has 16 residues. With 1 base removed from V and 0 bases from J, the gap between germline ends came to 7 bases. For the CDR3, the DNA is TGCGCCAGCAGCCAAGGACAGAACTCTGGGGCCAACGTCCTGACTTTC. Translating it yields CASSQGQNSGANVLTF.

Turning to this clonotype: This may be a read error: a much more frequent sequence differs by one nucleotide. This rearrangement joins TRBV30 to TRBJ1-5; TRBD1 agrees at 8 bases. The trim removed 2 bases at V and 6 bases at J, leaving 9 bases unmatched. CDR3 length equals 15 residues. Germline V lookup: CDR1 GTSNPN, CDR2 SVGIG (reference sequence). This chain's CDR3 is CAWSPGQVNSQPQHF. In nucleotides, the CDR3 is TGTGCCTGGAGTCCGGGACAGGTGAACAGTCAGCCCCAGCATTTT.

This clonotype was counted many times. Here the CDR3 reads CSARDLSKQGYEQFF. CDR3 coding DNA: TGCAGTGCTAGAGATTTATCCAAACAGGGCTATGAGCAGTTCTTC. The rearrangement joins TRBV20-1 to TRBJ2-1; maybe TRBD1 (6 bases). The CDR3 extends over 15 amino acids. Germline CDR1 is DFQATT and CDR2 is SNEGSKA (reference sequence). Trimming took 0 bases from V and 8 from J, leaving 17 bases between them.

A note on this clonotype: A read error may be the cause here, since a much bigger clone is one base away. The V gene is TRBV7-2, the J gene TRBJ2-5, with 7 bases aligning to TRBD1. CDR3 length: 16 residues. The junction had 6 bases not matched to a gene; V was cut back by 2 bases and J by 0 bases. Germline CDR1 reads SGHTA; CDR2 reads FQGNSA. This chain's CDR3 is CASSLSWQGDQETQYF. Here the CDR3 DNA reads TGTGCCAGCAGCTTAAGTTGGCAGGGGGACCAAGAGACCCAGTACTTC.

The V call is TRBV7-3, the J call TRBJ1-5; D is perhaps TRBD1 (5 bases). There are 13 residues in the CDR3. The germline V gene has CDR1 SGHTA and CDR2 FQGTGA. V was clipped by 5 bases and J by 4 bases, with 9 bases between them. CDR3 region: CASSPGHNQPQHF. CDR3 bases: TGTGCCAGCAGCCCCGGACATAATCAGCCCCAGCATTTT. The full variable domain, in which reference TRBV7-3 and TRBJ1-5 provide the parts outside the CDR3, is GAGVSQTPSNKVTEKGKYVELRCDPISGHTALYWYRQSLGQGPEFLIYFQGTGAADDSGLPNDRFFAVRPEGSVSTLKIQRTERGDSAVYLCASSPGHNQPQHFGDGTRLSIL.

This clonotype was counted only a few times. The CDR3: CSAGGQKNSNQPQHF. Here the CDR3 DNA reads TGCAGTGCAGGGGGGCAGAAGAATAGCAATCAGCCCCAGCATTTT. V usage is TRBV20-1 and J usage is TRBJ1-5; a possible D gene is TRBD1 (6 bases). Germline CDR1 is DFQATT and CDR2 is SNEGSKA (reference sequence). The CDR3 extends over 15 amino acids. V lost 6 bases and J 0 bases, leaving 15 bases between the germline ends.

The chain combines TRBV4-2 with TRBJ2-3; TRBD1 matches 12 bases. The germline V gene encodes CDR1 LGHNA and CDR2 YNFKEQ. The CDR3 is 16 amino acids. Trimming at V came to 0 bases and at J to 7 bases, leaving 5 bases not matched to a gene. Here the CDR3 reads CASSQEGTGGMYTQYF. The CDR3 DNA follows: TGTGCCAGCAGCCAAGAAGGGACAGGGGGCATGTATACGCAGTATTTT.